The 2 T cell receptor beta chains in this list originate from one sample, sequenced in a study of radiation and T cells in renal cell carcinoma. Noted time point: baseline pretreatment blood. This sample's treatment: 15 Gy SBRT to primary tumor, nephrectomy 4 weeks later. Sequenced by immunoSEQ multiplex PCR; TCRdb stores in-frame clones only, minus some. The sample carries approximately 120,000 clones, roughly 80% recorded once. Sequenced here: blood, sampled from a patient whose treatment included radiotherapy and nephrectomy. The receptors stem from a woman aged 60-75 years with renal cell carcinoma.

V usage is TRBV4-1 and J usage is TRBJ1-6; the D is unclear. The CDR3 has 14 residues. V was cut by 0 bases and J by 11 bases, with 11 bases left in between. Germline CDR1 reads MGHRA; CDR2 reads YSYEKL. CDR3 residues: CASSQEPTTPPLHF. CDR3 DNA sequence: TGCGCCAGCAGCCAAGAACCGACGACCCCACCCCTCCACTTT.

There are a few counts of this clone. The rearrangement links TRBV11-2 to TRBJ2-7, with a weak D call TRBD2 (5 bases). The germline V gene has CDR1 SGHAT and CDR2 FQNNGV. Trimming stripped 1 base from V and 7 bases from J, with 5 bases between. The CDR3 is 11 amino acids. The DNA for the CDR3 is TGTGCCAGCAGCTTAGCGGGGGAGCAGTACTTC. It translates to CASSLAGEQYF.